Presented here are 5 T cell receptor beta chains from one specimen sequenced in a study of T-cell memory formation after mild COVID-19. TCRdb processed the 5' RACE reads anew with MiXCR; each CDR3 protein has one entry. The sample consists of approximately 400,000 distinct CDR3 sequences, 20% to 30% of them appearing once. Sequenced: PBMCs or a T cell subset sorted from them (not recorded which). The receptor source for this set is an adult woman who had mild COVID-19 (a few samples of this study predate the infection). Cell type and time point are not known.

This clonotype was detected a few times. The rearrangement links TRBV12-3 or TRBV12-4 to TRBJ1-6, with 9 bases matching TRBD1. This CDR3 comprises 16 residues. The V gene end was trimmed by 5 bases and the J gene end by 5 bases; junction bases not matched to a gene: 7. CDR3 nucleotide sequence: TGTGCCAGCAGTCCCCGGGGGACAGGGAATAATTCACCCCTCCACTTT. This encodes CASSPRGTGNNSPLHF.

The V gene is TRBV12-3 or TRBV12-4, the J gene TRBJ2-3, with D unresolved. V shed 5 bases and J shed 2 bases, with 11 bases lying between them. CDR3 length: 14 residues. In DNA, the CDR3 is TGTGCCAGCAGTCAATCCTCCCTCACAGATACGCAGTATTTT. Protein product: CASSQSSLTDTQYF.

This chain links TRBV4-1 with TRBJ1-1; 12 bases align to TRBD1. CDR3 length: 15 amino acids. Germline V gene sequence: CDR1 MGHRA, CDR2 YSYEKL. V trimming: 6 bases; J trimming: 4 bases; junction bases outside the gene matches: 6. The CDR3, as DNA: TGCGCCAGCAGTCTCGGGACAGGGGGCGTCACTGAAGCTTTCTTT. It codes for CASSLGTGGVTEAFF.

The V gene is TRBV28, the J gene TRBJ2-7, with a tentative D call TRBD1 (6 bases). This CDR3 contains 12 residues. Germline CDR1 is MDHEN and CDR2 is SYDVKM. V was pared by 7 bases and J by 7 bases, with 14 bases between. The CDR3 reads CASISGVREQYF. The DNA for the CDR3 is TGTGCCAGCATCTCAGGGGTGCGAGAGCAGTACTTC.

CDR3 in DNA: TGTGCCAGTAGTAGCGGACCCAGGTGGGAGAACACTGAAGCTTTCTTT. Amino acid sequence: CASSSGPRWENTEAFF. The chain is built from TRBV19 and TRBJ1-1; D uncertain. This CDR3 has 16 amino acids. The germline V gene encodes CDR1 LNHDA and CDR2 SQIVND (reference sequence). Deletions cut 4 bases from V and 1 base from J, with 16 bases between.